Sequencing of this T cell receptor (beta chain) was carried out in a study of cytomegalovirus exposure and HLA in healthy donors. Use of 60 Vbeta and 13 Jbeta primers characterized the PCR. Repertoires were generated with immunoSEQ multiplex PCR, while TCRdb's copy carries only in-frame clones and drops some. The sample lists 95,000 to 150,000 clones, approximately 77% occurring once. Of note for this clone: Its antigen is unknown.

General study points: In vitro data verified a few CMV-associated chains as specific for CMV antigens. CMV serostatus was the only immune exposure information that was available.

This CDR3 is built from 13 residues. The V gene lost 5 bases and the J gene lost 4 bases, with 9 bases spanning the gap. Per germline, CDR1 SEHNR and CDR2 FQNEAQ (reference sequence). Sequences were obtained from PBMCs. The origin of this receptor is a man aged 18 to 29 in good health and CMV-seronegative. The chain couples TRBV7-9 to TRBJ1-5; D remains ambiguous. CDR3 residues: CASSGGGNQPQHF. CDR3 sequence (DNA): TGTGCCAGCAGCGGAGGAGGAAATCAGCCCCAGCATTTT.